Each of the 14 T cell receptor beta chains below was sequenced from the same sample in a study of OX40 agonist ivuxolimab in advanced cancers. Produced via immunoSEQ multiplex PCR; TCRdb's table is partial and in-frame only. This table has 77,000 or so clones, about 92% appearing once. The source was CD4+ or CD8+ T cells sorted from blood, collected in a trial of the OX40 agonist ivuxolimab. The receptors originated from an adult with an advanced solid tumor such as melanoma, head and neck, liver or kidney cancer.

This chain uses TRBV5-1 with TRBJ1-2, with no clear D. The length of the CDR3 is 12 residues. Germline V gene sequence: CDR1 SGHRS, CDR2 YFSETQ. The V gene lost 0 bases and the J gene lost 8 bases, with 8 bases spanning the gap. In nucleotides, the CDR3 is TGCGCCAGCAGCTTGGTGGGAGAAGGCTACACCTTC. Residues: CASSLVGEGYTF.

The chain employs TRBV7-8 and TRBJ1-2; D unclear. Germline V gene data show CDR1 as SGHVS and CDR2 as FQNEAQ. The V end was cut by 11 bases, the J end by 4 bases, with 14 bases between. This CDR3 region has 12 residues. CDR3 sequence: CASRALPYGYTF. The CDR3 DNA follows: TGTGCCTCAAGGGCCCTGCCCTATGGCTACACCTTC.

A few counts support this clone. V is TRBV5-6 and J is TRBJ2-7; 7 bases are shared with TRBD2. Trimming took 0 bases from V and 1 from J; bases not matched to a gene: 10. Germline CDR1 is SGHDT and CDR2 is YYEEEE. This CDR3 contains 17 residues. The CDR3 DNA reads TGTGCCAGCAGCTTGGGGGCTGTGGGCGGGAGATCCTACGAGCAGTACTTC. This translates into CASSLGAVGGRSYEQYF.

The chain recombines TRBV28 with TRBJ1-3, with TRBD1 matching over 8 bases. J was trimmed by 6 bases and V by 6 bases; bases with no gene match: 7. The germline CDR1 and CDR2 sequences are MDHEN and SYDVKM. The CDR3 length is 14 residues. DNA of the CDR3: TGTGCCAGCAGGAACAGGGGGGAGCTAAACACCATATATTTT. Translation: CASRNRGELNTIYF.

The genes are TRBV5-1 and TRBJ2-7, with TRBD1 matching 9 bases. V shed 3 bases, J shed 3 bases, and the junction held 1 base outside the gene matches. Germline V gene sequence: CDR1 SGHRS, CDR2 YFSETQ. There are 13 residues in the CDR3. Written as DNA, the CDR3 is TGCGCCAGCAGCTCGGGACAGGGCTACGAGCAGTACTTC. This translates into CASSSGQGYEQYF.

This sequence joins TRBV11-3 and TRBJ2-6; perhaps TRBD1 as D (6 bases). The V end lost 2 bases, the J end lost 0 bases, and 14 bases lay between the germline ends. Germline CDR1 is SGHNT and CDR2 is YENEEA. CDR3 length: 18 residues. Written as DNA, the CDR3 is TGTGCCAGCAGCTTACGGGGACAAACGTTCTCTGGGGCCAACGTCCTGACTTTC. This encodes CASSLRGQTFSGANVLTF.

The chain combines TRBV18 with TRBJ1-3; the match to TRBD1 covers 7 bases. The junction had 1 base not matched to a gene; V was cut back by 3 bases and J by 2 bases. In germline, CDR1 is KGHSH, CDR2 LQKENI. The CDR3 covers 14 residues. In nucleotides, the CDR3 is TGTGCCAGCTCACCTGGGACAGCTGGAAACACCATATATTTT. This encodes CASSPGTAGNTIYF.

Details on this clone: The sample holds other DNA sequences that translate to the same CDR3. CDR3 amino acids: CASSLAGNYGYTF. CDR3 DNA: TGTGCCAGCAGTTTAGCAGGGAACTATGGCTACACCTTC. This chain connects TRBV28 to TRBJ1-2; a possible D gene is TRBD1 (5 bases). The CDR3 extends over 13 amino acids. Trimming removed 2 bases at V and 2 bases at J, with 6 bases between. Germline CDR1 MDHEN, CDR2 SYDVKM.

The genes are TRBV2 and TRBJ2-3; no definite D call. This CDR3 comprises 15 residues. The germline V gene encodes CDR1 SNHLY and CDR2 FYNNEI. Trimming cost V 1 base and J 0 bases, with 8 bases left between them. For the CDR3, the DNA is TGTGCCAGCAGTGAAGACTATTCTAGCACAGATACGCAGTATTTT. Residues: CASSEDYSSTDTQYF.

V usage is TRBV18 and J usage is TRBJ2-3; D remains ambiguous. The CDR3 has 15 amino acids. V lost 6 bases and J lost 0, with 13 bases in between. From germline, CDR1 is KGHSH and CDR2 LQKENI. CDR3 sequence: CASSLSAPSTDTQYF. The CDR3 bases are TGTGCCAGCTCGCTCAGTGCACCTAGCACAGATACGCAGTATTTT.

The genes are TRBV7-2 and TRBJ1-5; tentatively, D is TRBD1 (6 bases). The CDR3 is 14 residues long. Germline CDR1 is SGHTA and CDR2 is FQGNSA. Between the trimmed V and J ends, which lost 5 bases and 4 bases, there was a span of 12 bases. In DNA, the CDR3 is TGTGCCAGCAGCACCCGCCAGGGGAATCAGCCCCAGCATTTT. It specifies CASSTRQGNQPQHF.

The chain has TRBV4-1 and TRBJ2-1; the match to TRBD2 covers 7 bases. V was clipped by 4 bases and J by 6 bases; unmatched bases: 15. The CDR3 loop spans 17 amino acids. CDR1 and CDR2 from the germline V gene are MGHRA and YSYEKL. The CDR3 DNA follows: TGCGCCAGCAGCCCCATGGGGGGGGGAGGGAGGGGCAATGAGCAGTTCTTC. Encoded protein: CASSPMGGGGRGNEQFF.

The chain employs TRBV4-2 and TRBJ1-5, with a tentative D call TRBD1 (5 bases). CDR3 length: 15 amino acids. Per germline, CDR1 LGHNA and CDR2 YNFKEQ. V lost 2 bases, J lost 1 base, and 9 bases lay in between. The CDR3 DNA is TGTGCCAGCAGCCAAACAGGTGCGAGCAATCAGCCCCAGCATTTT. Protein product: CASSQTGASNQPQHF.

The chain carries TRBV28 and TRBJ1-3; 10 bases are a match to TRBD1. CDR3 length: 13 residues. The germline V gene has CDR1 MDHEN and CDR2 SYDVKM. V shed 5 bases and J 10 bases; nucleotides not matched to a gene: 5. The CDR3 bases are TGTGCCAGCAGTCTTGGACAGGGGGATACCATATATTTT. Residues: CASSLGQGDTIYF.